One sample yielded the 31 T cell receptor beta chains listed below, sequenced in a study of radiotherapy plus CTLA-4 blockade in lung cancer (dated by TCRdb to 2016 to 2019). Libraries were prepared through the immunoSEQ multiplex PCR assay. Here the immuneACCESS table is served through TCRdb, limited to in-frame sequences with V and J called. Missing clones are a known gap in these copies; in checked studies unresolved V genes cover under half, and the rest lacks a known reason. The sample includes 80,000 to 95,000 clones, with around 83% observed a single time. 0.82% of the sample goes to the ten largest clones. The input for sequencing was peripheral blood, taken from a patient treated with radiotherapy plus ipilimumab. Receptors were obtained from a human donor with non-small cell lung cancer who had stable disease on radiotherapy plus ipilimumab.

This clone was picked up one time. The chain recombines TRBV9 with TRBJ2-5, with no clear D. The better agreement between TRBJ2-7 and the DNA end casts doubt on the J call. CDR3 length: 13 residues. Germline V gene sequence: CDR1 SGDLS, CDR2 YYNGEE. CDR3 nucleotide sequence: TGTGCCAGCAGCGTAGGGAACTCCTACGAGCAGTACTTC. The encoded protein is CASSVGNSYEQYF.

This clone was recorded only once. The rearrangement links TRBV27 to TRBJ2-1; D gene uncertain. Germline V lookup: CDR1 MNHEY, CDR2 SMNVEV (reference sequence). The CDR3 spans 15 residues. V lost 6 bases, J lost 2 bases, and 14 bases lay in between. In DNA form, the CDR3 reads TGTGCCAGCAGCGCTACCAGGCAGACCTACAATGAGCAGTTCTTC. Its translation is CASSATRQTYNEQFF.

The rearrangement joins TRBV7-8 to TRBJ2-5; TRBD1 might be the D (5 bases). Germline-derived CDR1 and CDR2 are SGHVS and FQNEAQ. Trimming left V 0 bases short and J 1 base short, with 9 bases between. The CDR3 consists of 15 residues. CDR3 sequence (DNA): TGTGCCAGCAGCTTAGCCTGGCAGGGCCAAGAGACCCAGTACTTC. Protein sequence: CASSLAWQGQETQYF.

The chain is built from TRBV5-5 and TRBJ1-2; TRBD1 agrees at 9 bases. Germline CDR1 and CDR2: SGHKS and YYEKEE (reference sequence). The V gene end was trimmed by 4 bases and the J gene end by 2 bases; junction bases not matched to a gene: 3. This CDR3 spans 14 amino acids. This CDR3 is CASSPGQGNYGYTF. The CDR3 DNA reads as TGTGCCAGCAGCCCGGGACAGGGAAACTATGGCTACACCTTC.

The V call is TRBV6-6, the J call TRBJ1-6, with a tentative D call TRBD1 (5 bases). V shed 6 bases and J shed 10 bases, with 13 bases lying between them. This CDR3 has 13 residues. Germline lookup yields CDR1 MNHNY and CDR2 SVGAGI (reference sequence). This CDR3 is CASRQGPDSPLHF. The CDR3 DNA follows: TGTGCCAGCAGGCAGGGACCAGACTCACCCCTCCACTTT.

The chain carries TRBV19 and TRBJ1-2, with 8 bases aligning to TRBD1. This CDR3 region has 15 residues. J was trimmed by 1 base and V by 7 bases; bases with no gene match: 8. The V gene's germline CDR1 is LNHDA and CDR2 SQIVND (reference sequence). The CDR3 region has the DNA TGTGCCAGTAAGGGACAGGTGGGGGATAACTATGGCTACACCTTC. Protein product: CASKGQVGDNYGYTF.

This clone was detected only a few times. This sample also contains other DNA sequences that code for the same CDR3. The genes are TRBV11-2 and TRBJ1-1; no firm D call. Trimming took off 4 bases at V and 4 bases at J, with 7 bases between the two ends. The CDR3 contains 12 residues. Germline-derived CDR1 and CDR2 are SGHAT and FQNNGV. The CDR3 nucleotides are TGTGCCAGCAGCTCCGGACGCACTGAAGCTTTCTTT. This translates into CASSSGRTEAFF.

This sequence joins TRBV18 and TRBJ1-1, with 10 bases that match TRBD1. This CDR3 has 15 amino acids. V lost 3 bases, J lost 0 bases, and 1 base stayed unmatched. The germline gives CDR1 KGHSH, CDR2 LQKENI. Written as DNA, the CDR3 is TGTGCCAGCTCACCTGGGACAGGGGTGAACACTGAAGCTTTCTTT. Protein product: CASSPGTGVNTEAFF.

With regard to this clone: This CDR3 fails to terminate in the conserved phenylalanine or tryptophan, so it likely reflects a read error. It is unclear where the CDR3 begins or ends on the DNA, so no DNA is shown, and the CDR3 is as TCRdb lists it. The rearrangement joins TRBV1 to TRBJ2-6; TRBD2, as called in the table, went unchecked against the DNA. TRBV1 is described as a pseudogene. The CDR3 has 10 amino acids, counting both end residues. Here the CDR3 reads CTSSQEVASG.

This clone was found once. This chain connects TRBV30 to TRBJ2-1; 9 positions match TRBD1. The CDR3 sequence is 14 residues long. V gave up 3 bases and J gave up 9 bases; unmatched junction bases: 9. The germline V gene encodes CDR1 GTSNPN and CDR2 SVGIG (reference sequence). The chain's CDR3 is CAWSTGGHPSEQFF. CDR3 in DNA: TGTGCCTGGAGCACAGGGGGCCACCCCAGTGAGCAGTTCTTC.

The chain is built from TRBV30 and TRBJ1-5, with D unclear. This CDR3 has 14 amino acids. Trimming left V 1 base short and J 3 bases short, with 10 bases between. The germline gives CDR1 GTSNPN, CDR2 SVGIG (reference sequence). The CDR3 nucleotides read TGTGCCTGGAGTGCTTTAACAGCCAATCAGCCCCAGCATTTT. Encoded protein: CAWSALTANQPQHF.

The chain links TRBV9 to TRBJ2-2; maybe TRBD1 (6 bases). V lost 2 bases to trimming and J lost 4 bases, with 12 bases between them. The CDR3 is made up of 15 amino acids. Germline CDR1 is SGDLS and CDR2 is YYNGEE. Written as DNA, the CDR3 is TGTGCCAGCAGCGTCACAGGGCTATTCACCGGGGAGCTGTTTTTT. Translating gives CASSVTGLFTGELFF.

This chain uses TRBV11-2 with TRBJ2-7; maybe TRBD1 (5 bases). Germline-derived CDR1 and CDR2 are SGHAT and FQNNGV. Trimming stripped 1 base from V and 2 bases from J, with 12 bases between. This CDR3 comprises 15 residues. CDR3 sequence reads: CASSLAIQGAYEQYF. The CDR3 bases are TGTGCCAGCAGCTTAGCTATTCAAGGGGCCTACGAGCAGTACTTC. The full variable domain, its missing parts supplied by reference TRBV11-2 and TRBJ2-7, is EAGVAQSPRYKIIEKRQSVAFWCNPISGHATLYWYQQILGQGPKLLIQFQNNGVVDDSQLPKDRFSAERLKGVDSTLKIQPAKLEDSAVYLCASSLAIQGAYEQYFGPGTRLTVT.

The chain is built from TRBV5-1 and TRBJ1-6; D call uncertain. The V end lost 2 bases, the J end lost 8 bases, and 8 bases lay between the germline ends. Germline CDR1 reads SGHRS; CDR2 reads YFSETQ. CDR3 size: 13 residues. The DNA of the CDR3 is TGCGCCAGCAGCTTCGACCCGGATTCACCCCTCCACTTT. This gives the protein CASSFDPDSPLHF.

This sequence joins TRBV6-1 and TRBJ2-2, with 7 positions matching TRBD2. CDR3 size: 14 residues. Germline loops: CDR1 MNHNS, CDR2 SASEGT. V shed 2 bases, J shed 4 bases, and the junction held 1 base outside the gene matches. The CDR3 DNA is TGTGCCAGCAGTGAAACGGGGGGCACCGGGGAGCTGTTTTTT. Translated, it gives CASSETGGTGELFF.

This chain connects TRBV27 to TRBJ1-4, with D maybe TRBD1 (6 bases). CDR1 is MNHEY, CDR2 SMNVEV, per germline (reference sequence). V shed 8 bases and J shed 10 bases, with 32 bases lying between them. This CDR3 has 18 amino acids. In nucleotides, the CDR3 is TGTGCCAGCTGGGGGATTGGCAATCCAGGGGAGGAACTGAGAAAACTGTTTTTT. This sequence encodes CASWGIGNPGEELRKLFF.

The CDR3 bases are TGTGCCAGCTCACCGGGAACTCCGGGGACTGCTGGAAACACCATATATTTT. Its translation is CASSPGTPGTAGNTIYF. V and J are TRBV18 and TRBJ1-3; D is possibly TRBD1 (5 bases). Trimming removed 3 bases at V and 2 bases at J, with 17 bases between. CDR3 length: 17 amino acids. Germline-derived CDR1 and CDR2 are KGHSH and LQKENI.

This clone was observed once. The chain recombines TRBV5-1 with TRBJ2-7; TRBD2 matches 8 bases. The CDR3 has 15 amino acids. CDR1 and CDR2 from the germline V gene are SGHRS and YFSETQ. With V trimmed by 3 bases and J by 3 bases, 8 bases remained unmatched. The CDR3 nucleotides are TGCGCCAGCAGCTCTCAAGCGGGGGTTATCTACGAGCAGTACTTC. Translated: CASSSQAGVIYEQYF. Based on the CDR3 plus reference TRBV5-1 and TRBJ2-7, the full variable domain is KAGVTQTPRYLIKTRGQQVTLSCSPISGHRSVSWYQQTPGQGLQFLFEYFSETQRNKGNFPGRFSGRQFSNSRSEMNVSTLELGDSALYLCASSSQAGVIYEQYFGPGTRLTVT.

This clone was seen a few times. This chain connects TRBV19 to TRBJ2-1, with TRBD1 matching 9 bases. CDR1 is LNHDA and CDR2 is SQIVND in the germline V gene (reference sequence). After removal of 5 bases from V and 7 bases from J, the junction contained 9 bases not matched to a gene. This CDR3 comprises 15 residues. The CDR3 nucleotides are TGTGCCAGTAGTGGAGTACAGGGGGCGCTTAATGAGCAGTTCTTC. Its translation: CASSGVQGALNEQFF.

This chain links TRBV19 with TRBJ2-7, with 7 bases matching TRBD1. Germline values: CDR1 LNHDA, CDR2 SQIVND (reference sequence). V gave up 2 bases and J gave up 5 bases; unmatched junction bases: 6. The CDR3 is 14 residues long. The CDR3: CASSILQGTDEQYF. Here the CDR3 DNA reads TGTGCCAGTAGTATACTACAGGGGACCGACGAGCAGTACTTC.

The V call is TRBV7-2, the J call TRBJ2-2; D gene uncertain. The CDR3 runs 15 residues. Germline CDR1 and CDR2: SGHTA and FQGNSA. The V end lost 1 base, the J end lost 7 bases, and 13 bases lay between the germline ends. DNA for the CDR3: TGTGCCAGCAGCTTAGTACCCCTTATTGGCGGGGAGCTGTTTTTT. This translates into CASSLVPLIGGELFF.

The chain recombines TRBV27 with TRBJ1-1; TRBD1 agrees at 12 bases. The V segment lost 2 bases and the J segment 11 bases; nucleotides outside the gene matches: 9. Germline V lookup: CDR1 MNHEY, CDR2 SMNVEV (reference sequence). CDR3 length: 15 amino acids. CDR3 sequence: CASSLRDRGLMGAFF. CDR3 DNA sequence: TGTGCCAGCAGTTTAAGGGACAGGGGGCTTATGGGGGCTTTCTTT.

The rearrangement links TRBV7-8 to TRBJ2-7, with D perhaps matching TRBD1 (6 bases). The CDR3 runs to 15 residues. The V and J ends lost 1 base and 2 bases respectively, with 12 bases between them. Per the germline V gene, CDR1 is SGHVS and CDR2 is FQNEAQ. This CDR3 reads CASSLGTGYPYEQYF. The CDR3 nucleotides are TGTGCCAGCAGCTTAGGCACAGGGTACCCCTACGAGCAGTACTTC. Variable domain in full (rest from reference TRBV7-8 and TRBJ2-7): GAGVSQSPRYKVAKRGQDVALRCDPISGHVSLFWYQQALGQGPEFLTYFQNEAQLDKSGLPSDRFFAERPEGSVSTLKIQRTQQEDSAVYLCASSLGTGYPYEQYFGPGTRLTVT.

The CDR3 here is CASSAGQRLNYGYTF. The CDR3 DNA follows: TGTGCCAGCAGTGCCGGACAGCGTCTTAACTATGGCTACACCTTC. The rearrangement joins TRBV28 to TRBJ1-2; a weak D match, TRBD1 (6 bases). Germline CDR1 MDHEN, CDR2 SYDVKM. The CDR3 length is 15 residues. The V gene lost 5 bases and the J gene lost 1 base, with 14 bases spanning the gap.

The chain carries TRBV10-2 and TRBJ2-1; 10 bases fit TRBD1. Germline V gene lookup returns CDR1 WSHSY and CDR2 SAAADI. V shed 8 bases and J 0 bases; nucleotides not matched to a gene: 4. The CDR3 is 15 amino acids. CDR3 DNA sequence: TGCGCCAGCTTGGACAGGGGGAGCTCCTACAATGAGCAGTTCTTC. This gives the protein CASLDRGSSYNEQFF.

The CDR3 loop reads CASSSRDGVSSNQPQHF. The DNA of the CDR3 is TGTGCCAGCAGTAGCCGGGACGGCGTTTCTAGCAATCAGCCCCAGCATTTT. This sequence joins TRBV28 and TRBJ1-5, with D possibly being TRBD1 (5 bases). The CDR3 length is 17 residues. Trimming shortened V by 5 bases and J by 0 bases, and 17 bases separated the two germline ends. Per the germline V gene, CDR1 is MDHEN and CDR2 is SYDVKM.

The chain couples TRBV4-1 to TRBJ2-4, with D possibly being TRBD2 (6 bases). Per germline, CDR1 MGHRA and CDR2 YSYEKL. V gave up 0 bases and J gave up 0 bases, with 12 bases separating them. The CDR3 length is 17 residues. For the CDR3, the DNA is TGCGCCAGCAGCCAAGAACCGGGACTGCTAGCCAAAAACATTCAGTACTTC. As protein: CASSQEPGLLAKNIQYF.

The CDR3 DNA reads TGTGCCAGCAGTTCTCCGGGACAAAACTACAATGAGCAGTTCTTC. This sequence encodes CASSSPGQNYNEQFF. The V and J genes are TRBV5-6 and TRBJ2-1; D possibly corresponds to TRBD1 (6 bases). The CDR3 covers 15 residues. CDR1 is SGHDT, CDR2 YYEEEE, per germline. V was trimmed by 5 bases and J by 3 bases, leaving 15 bases between them.

The chain recombines TRBV28 with TRBJ2-5; D ambiguous. This CDR3 spans 16 amino acids. Germline lookup yields CDR1 MDHEN and CDR2 SYDVKM. Trimming removed 6 bases from V and 5 bases from J, with 22 bases in between. The CDR3 DNA reads as TGTGCCAGCAGCTCACGGTGGGCCCGCCCCTTTGAGACCCAGTACTTC. Protein product: CASSSRWARPFETQYF.

The chain couples TRBV2 to TRBJ2-6, with D maybe TRBD1 (5 bases). Per the germline V gene, CDR1 is SNHLY and CDR2 is FYNNEI. The CDR3 extends over 16 amino acids. V dropped 2 bases and J dropped 3 bases, with 11 bases sitting between them. CDR3: CASSERGPGGANVLTF. The CDR3 DNA reads as TGTGCCAGCAGTGAAAGGGGTCCGGGTGGGGCCAACGTCCTGACTTTC.

The gene calls are TRBV6-1 and TRBJ2-1, with a tentative D call TRBD2 (6 bases). CDR1 MNHNS and CDR2 SASEGT come from the germline V gene. V was cut by 2 bases and J by 1 base, with 12 bases left in between. This CDR3 contains 16 residues. The CDR3 DNA is TGTGCCAGCAGTGAAATAATGAGCGGGTCCTACAATGAGCAGTTCTTC. Amino acids: CASSEIMSGSYNEQFF.